These T cell receptor beta chains were read from a single sample in a study of blood T cell repertoires in COVID-19. Measured with immunoSEQ multiplex PCR; TCRdb has only the in-frame clones, and not every one. In the table there are about 87,000 clones, approximately 85% of which are singletons. The sequencing sample was made of peripheral blood. The source is a woman at least 80 years old with COVID-19, enrolled during active disease. Both conserved end residues are trimmed from each CDR3. The order of the fields is V gene, J gene, CDR3 protein.

v_call: TRBV5-4; j_call: TRBJ2-7; cdr3_aa: ASSLAPSGNPYEQY
v_call: TRBV10-3; j_call: TRBJ2-3; cdr3_aa: AIRQALSTDTQY
v_call: TRBV5-6; j_call: TRBJ2-7; cdr3_aa: ASSALLAGGSREQY
v_call: TRBV28; j_call: TRBJ1-5; cdr3_aa: ASSLSSRGSQPQH
v_call: TRBV20-1; j_call: TRBJ1-4; cdr3_aa: SARHNEKLF
v_call: TRBV5-4; j_call: TRBJ2-5; cdr3_aa: ASSLRVVAGGETQY
v_call: TRBV2; j_call: TRBJ2-1; cdr3_aa: ASSGTSFGRQF
v_call: TRBV29-1; j_call: TRBJ2-7; cdr3_aa: SVGLAVTYEQY
v_call: TRBV6-5; j_call: TRBJ1-4; cdr3_aa: ASEQGLNEKLF
v_call: TRBV7-3; j_call: TRBJ2-7; cdr3_aa: ASSLTGGYEQY
v_call: TRBV2; j_call: TRBJ2-2; cdr3_aa: ASSFGRTGELF
v_call: TRBV6-2/TRBV6-3; j_call: TRBJ1-1; cdr3_aa: ASSYPLVPQGYENTEAF
v_call: TRBV18; j_call: TRBJ2-3; cdr3_aa: ASSPPGLTTDTQY
v_call: TRBV24-1; j_call: TRBJ2-1; cdr3_aa: ATSDAPPRGWEQF
v_call: TRBV5-4; j_call: TRBJ1-3; cdr3_aa: ASSQDRHGNTIY
v_call: TRBV5-1; j_call: TRBJ1-6; cdr3_aa: ASPGQPASSYNSPLH
v_call: TRBV5-1; j_call: TRBJ1-6; cdr3_aa: ASSPTPGTGENSPLH
v_call: TRBV7-2; j_call: TRBJ1-5; cdr3_aa: ASSLAGATPGRSQH
v_call: TRBV5-1; j_call: TRBJ1-1; cdr3_aa: ASSIRPRGDNTEAF
v_call: TRBV7-9; j_call: TRBJ2-6; cdr3_aa: ASTPDRVGLGANVLT
v_call: TRBV4-3; j_call: TRBJ2-1; cdr3_aa: ASSLLGLAGGPLGEQF
v_call: TRBV4-1; j_call: TRBJ1-5; cdr3_aa: ASSQQGDSNQPQH
v_call: TRBV24-1; j_call: TRBJ2-1; cdr3_aa: ATSVPGSHNEQF
v_call: TRBV6-2/TRBV6-3; j_call: TRBJ2-5; cdr3_aa: ASSYLSGGAGGKETQY
v_call: TRBV18; j_call: TRBJ2-1; cdr3_aa: ASQGQTGSYNEQF
v_call: TRBV2; j_call: TRBJ2-3; cdr3_aa: ASIRTRPGLVKDTQY
v_call: TRBV4-1; j_call: TRBJ2-5; cdr3_aa: ASSRTGTGPETQY
v_call: TRBV7-3; j_call: TRBJ2-5; cdr3_aa: ASSSSGNWQETQY
v_call: TRBV10-3; j_call: TRBJ1-3; cdr3_aa: AISTSGLSGNTIY
v_call: TRBV27; j_call: TRBJ1-1; cdr3_aa: ASSLSWGQGLYTEAF
v_call: TRBV6-5; j_call: TRBJ1-2; cdr3_aa: ASKQGALGGYT
v_call: TRBV9; j_call: TRBJ1-2; cdr3_aa: ASSLLIGVDGYT
v_call: TRBV5-1; j_call: TRBJ2-1; cdr3_aa: ASSSGGSSYNEQF
v_call: TRBV6-5; j_call: TRBJ2-1; cdr3_aa: ASSQGLGLSEF
v_call: TRBV2; j_call: TRBJ2-3; cdr3_aa: ASSWEGVSDTQY
v_call: TRBV5-5; j_call: TRBJ1-2; cdr3_aa: ASSFGTGGVRGYGYT
v_call: TRBV30; j_call: TRBJ2-2; cdr3_aa: AWQGALTGELF
v_call: TRBV19; j_call: TRBJ1-5; cdr3_aa: ASSGERSYAYSNQPQH
v_call: TRBV11-1; j_call: TRBJ2-4; cdr3_aa: ASSFGRAENIQY
v_call: TRBV29-1; j_call: TRBJ1-1; cdr3_aa: SAKQGSEAF
v_call: TRBV24-1; j_call: TRBJ2-3; cdr3_aa: ATSGGTGDTDTQY
v_call: TRBV2; j_call: TRBJ1-3; cdr3_aa: ASSGDRGLINTIY